This record looks at one T cell receptor (beta chain) sequence and its context. Its target is not known. This sample is drawn from a study of persistence of HIV-infected CD4 T cells. Across the whole study: Antigen stimulation activated a lower proportion of cells, more of them memory, than anti-CD3/anti-CD28 stimulation.

V lost 4 bases to trimming and J lost 2 bases, with 12 bases between them. Looked up from germline, CDR1 is SGHTA and CDR2 is FQGNSA. The CDR3 totals 15 residues. This nonspecific control used anti-CD3/anti-CD28 bead stimulation of CD4+ T cells. Sorting selected CD4+ T cells upregulating both CD40 ligand and CD69. Adults with HIV-1 started suppressive ART while chronically infected. Undetectable plasma HIV-1 RNA below 50 copies/mL lasted at least 4 years. Donors had CD4+ T cell counts above 400 cells/uL and were CMV-seropositive. The immunoSEQ assay was version 4, run in survey mode. The data were produced by immunoSEQ multiplex PCR, yet TCRdb's version contains in-frame clones alone and is incomplete. The sample carries around 35,000 clones, about 91% recorded once.

This receptor was obtained from an adult man with HIV who was CMV-seropositive. This chain links TRBV7-2 with TRBJ1-5, with D maybe TRBD1 (5 bases). The sequencing here drew on CD4+ T cells sorted from PBMCs after 18-hour stimulation, taken from a patient who received antiretroviral therapy. Here the CDR3 DNA reads TGTGCCAGCAGCTCCGAGGGGAGAGGCAATCAGCCCCAGCATTTT. This translates into CASSSEGRGNQPQHF.